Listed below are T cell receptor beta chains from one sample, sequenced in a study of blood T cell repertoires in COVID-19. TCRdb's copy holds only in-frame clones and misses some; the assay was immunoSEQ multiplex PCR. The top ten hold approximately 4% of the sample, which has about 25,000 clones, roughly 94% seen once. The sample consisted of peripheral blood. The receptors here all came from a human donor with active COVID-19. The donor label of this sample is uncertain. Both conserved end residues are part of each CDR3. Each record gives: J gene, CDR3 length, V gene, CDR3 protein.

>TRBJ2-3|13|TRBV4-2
CASSPRGGDTQYF
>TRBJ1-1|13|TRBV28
CASSQTANTEAFF
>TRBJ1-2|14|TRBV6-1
CASSETRGAYGYTF
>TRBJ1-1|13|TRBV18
CASSPRENTEAFF
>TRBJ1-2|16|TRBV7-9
CASSRGRTGGSDGYTF
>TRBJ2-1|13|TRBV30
CAWGGQGELEQFF
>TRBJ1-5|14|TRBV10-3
CAISGQGGNQPQHF
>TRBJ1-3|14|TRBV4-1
CASSQPGTGNTIYF
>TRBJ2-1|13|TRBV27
CASYGLADNEQFF
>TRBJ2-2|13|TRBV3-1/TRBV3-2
CASSQERIGELFF
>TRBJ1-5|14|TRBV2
CASSVREGSQPQHF
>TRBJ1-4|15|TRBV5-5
CASSPSGQGGEKLFF
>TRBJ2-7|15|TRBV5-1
CASRTVTGTSDEQYF
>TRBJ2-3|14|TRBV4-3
CASSGGASTDTQYF
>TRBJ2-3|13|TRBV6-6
CASNWGLLTTQYF
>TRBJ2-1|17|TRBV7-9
CASSLPGLAGATHEQFF
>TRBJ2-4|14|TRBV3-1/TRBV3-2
CASSRQDGKNIQYF